Below are 11 T cell receptor beta chains sequenced from a single sample in a study of long-term antiretroviral therapy in people with HIV (dated by TCRdb to between 2021 and 2022). Sequencing of the TRB variable region was done with the immunoSEQ hsTCRB v3.0 assay at survey level resolution. In TCRdb, the immuneACCESS table is reduced to in-frame sequences with V and J assigned. These tables do not hold every clone; where another copy was compared, an unresolved V gene accounts for under half, and the others remain unexplained. A total of around 20,000 clones appear in this sample, less than 85% of them only once. Jointly, the top ten make up approximately 7.7% of the sample. The sample consisted of unsorted PBMCs, taken 0.9 years after starting antiretroviral therapy. These receptors were obtained from a man between 18 and 35 years old with HIV.

V and J are TRBV7-6 and TRBJ2-7; TRBD2 matches at 9 bases. The CDR3 totals 15 residues. The V segment lost 1 base and the J segment 4 bases; nucleotides outside the gene matches: 5. Germline CDR1 is SGHVS and CDR2 is FNYEAQ. The CDR3 loop reads CASSLEATSGYEQYF. The CDR3 nucleotides read TGTGCCAGCAGCTTAGAGGCGACTAGCGGATACGAGCAGTACTTC.

The genes are TRBV11-3 and TRBJ2-2; TRBD2 agrees at 8 bases. V gave up 5 bases and J gave up 1 base; unmatched junction bases: 6. Germline values: CDR1 SGHNT, CDR2 YENEEA. There are 16 residues in the CDR3. CDR3 bases: TGTGCCAGCAGCCTTCGCAGCGGGGGGAACACCGGGGAGCTGTTTTTT. Translation: CASSLRSGGNTGELFF.

This clone is a singleton in its sample. The chain uses TRBV15 and TRBJ2-7; D is unresolved. Trimming left V 3 bases short and J 9 bases short, with 15 bases between. Looked up from germline, CDR1 is LNHNV and CDR2 is YYDKDF (reference sequence). The CDR3 covers 13 residues. CDR3 in DNA: TGTGCCACCAGCAGGGACCCTTCTAATCCGCAGTACTTC. This encodes CATSRDPSNPQYF.

The chain carries TRBV28 and TRBJ1-6; D unresolved. Trimming left V 4 bases short and J 7 bases short, with 5 bases between. Germline CDR1 is MDHEN and CDR2 is SYDVKM. The CDR3 totals 12 residues. The CDR3 region is CASSYRNSPLHF. CDR3 DNA: TGTGCCAGCAGTTATAGAAATTCACCCCTCCACTTT.

The genes are TRBV5-8 and TRBJ2-1, with unresolved D. The CDR3 spans 15 residues. Trimming took off 2 bases at V and 0 bases at J, with 9 bases between the two ends. The germline CDR1 and CDR2 sequences are SGHTS and YDEGEE. The CDR3 loop is CASSLPGASYNEQFF. CDR3 nucleotides: TGTGCCAGCAGCTTACCGGGTGCCTCCTACAATGAGCAGTTCTTC. Variable domain in full (rest from reference TRBV5-8 and TRBJ2-1): EAGVTQSPTHLIKTRGQQATLRCSPISGHTSVYWYQQALGLGLQFLLWYDEGEERNRGNFPPRFSGRQFPNYSSELNVNALELEDSALYLCASSLPGASYNEQFFGPGTRLTVL.

V usage is TRBV10-3 and J usage is TRBJ1-6, with 7 bases matching TRBD1. CDR1 ENHRY and CDR2 SYGVKD come from the germline V gene. V shed 5 bases, J shed 10 bases, and the junction held 8 bases outside the gene matches. There are 14 residues in the CDR3. The CDR3 bases are TGTGCCATCAGTCGACAGGGCATGGACTCACCCCTCCACTTT. The encoded protein is CAISRQGMDSPLHF.

This clone was picked up one time. V usage is TRBV9 and J usage is TRBJ1-4, with a weak D call TRBD1 (5 bases). The V end was cut by 2 bases, the J end by 5 bases, with 10 bases between. There are 14 residues in the CDR3. CDR1 is SGDLS, CDR2 YYNGEE, per germline. Here the CDR3 DNA reads TGTGCCAGCAGCGTCGGGGGATCAAATGAAAAACTGTTTTTT. Its translation: CASSVGGSNEKLFF.

The chain joins TRBV6-1 to TRBJ2-3; D is perhaps TRBD2 (6 bases). Germline V lookup: CDR1 MNHNS, CDR2 SASEGT. V gave up 6 bases and J gave up 4 bases, with 17 bases separating them. The CDR3 consists of 15 residues. This CDR3 reads CASRGRGREPDTQYF. The CDR3 DNA follows: TGTGCCAGCAGGGGTAGGGGCCGGGAGCCAGATACGCAGTATTTT.

The table lists this clone with a few counts. This sequence joins TRBV18 and TRBJ1-6; the D gene is possibly TRBD1 (5 bases). V lost 2 bases and J 9 bases, leaving 14 bases between the germline ends. In germline, CDR1 is KGHSH, CDR2 LQKENI. The CDR3 totals 15 residues. The CDR3: CASSPSGAEGSPLHF. The DNA of the CDR3 is TGTGCCAGCTCACCATCCGGGGCGGAGGGTTCACCCCTCCACTTT.

V usage is TRBV10-3 and J usage is TRBJ2-7; 9 nucleotides line up with TRBD1. The germline V gene encodes CDR1 ENHRY and CDR2 SYGVKD. The CDR3 extends over 14 amino acids. V trimming: 5 bases; J trimming: 5 bases; junction bases outside the gene matches: 7. The CDR3 is CAISPGTGTHEQYF. DNA for the CDR3: TGTGCCATCAGTCCCGGGACAGGGACACACGAGCAGTACTTC.

The chain employs TRBV7-6 and TRBJ1-3, with a tentative D call TRBD1 (6 bases). There are 15 residues in the CDR3. Trimming removed 2 bases at V and 1 base at J, with 9 bases between. CDR1 SGHVS and CDR2 FNYEAQ come from the germline V gene. CDR3 in DNA: TGTGCCAGCAGCTTAACGGACAGTTCTGGAAACACCATATATTTT. Amino acid sequence: CASSLTDSSGNTIYF.